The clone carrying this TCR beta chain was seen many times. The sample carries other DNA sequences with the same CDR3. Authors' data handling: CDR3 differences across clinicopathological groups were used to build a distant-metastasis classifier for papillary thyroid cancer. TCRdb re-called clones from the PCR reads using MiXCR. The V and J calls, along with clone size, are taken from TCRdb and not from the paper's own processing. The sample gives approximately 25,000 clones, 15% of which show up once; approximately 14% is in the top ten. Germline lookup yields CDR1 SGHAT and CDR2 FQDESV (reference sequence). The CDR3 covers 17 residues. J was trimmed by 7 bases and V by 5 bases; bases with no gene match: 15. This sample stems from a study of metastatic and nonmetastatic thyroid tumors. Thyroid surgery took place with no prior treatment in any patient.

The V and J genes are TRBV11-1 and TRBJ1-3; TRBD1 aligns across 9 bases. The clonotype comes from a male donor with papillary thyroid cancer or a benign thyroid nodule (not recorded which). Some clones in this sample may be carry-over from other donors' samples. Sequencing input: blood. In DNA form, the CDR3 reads TGTGCCAGCAGCCCCCGGGACAGGGTCGGGCTCTCCAACACCATATATTTT. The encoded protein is CASSPRDRVGLSNTIYF.